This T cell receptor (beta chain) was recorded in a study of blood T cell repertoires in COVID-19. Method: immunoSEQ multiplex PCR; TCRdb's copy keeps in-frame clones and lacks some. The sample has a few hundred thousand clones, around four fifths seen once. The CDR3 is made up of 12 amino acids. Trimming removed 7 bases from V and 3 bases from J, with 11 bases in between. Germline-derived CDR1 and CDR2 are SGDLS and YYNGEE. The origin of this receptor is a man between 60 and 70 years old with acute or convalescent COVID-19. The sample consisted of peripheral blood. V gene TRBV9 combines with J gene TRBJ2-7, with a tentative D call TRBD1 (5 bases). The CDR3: CASGASLYEQYF. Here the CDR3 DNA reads TGTGCCAGCGGGGCTAGTCTCTACGAGCAGTACTTC.